The 10 T cell receptor beta chains listed next were all sequenced from one sample in a study of OX40 agonist ivuxolimab in advanced cancers. Data came from immunoSEQ multiplex PCR; TCRdb stores just in-frame clones and leaves some out. The sample records roughly 53,000 clones, roughly 84% being singletons. Sequenced here: CD4+ or CD8+ T cells sorted from blood, sampled in a trial of the OX40 agonist ivuxolimab. The receptors were sampled from an adult with an advanced solid tumor such as melanoma, head and neck, liver or kidney cancer.

This chain links TRBV28 with TRBJ1-4, with 8 bases lining up with TRBD1. V was clipped by 5 bases and J by 6 bases; unmatched bases: 8. Germline CDR1 and CDR2: MDHEN and SYDVKM. The CDR3 loop spans 15 amino acids. For the CDR3, the DNA is TGTGCCAGCAGTGGATCGACAGGGGAAGATGAAAAACTGTTTTTT. Translated: CASSGSTGEDEKLFF.

This clone was observed a few times. At one of its ends the junction is not consistent with the germline gene, which may arise from a read error. The chain carries TRBV30 and TRBJ1-2, with D perhaps matching TRBD1 (6 bases). CDR3 length: 13 amino acids. Per germline, CDR1 GTSNPN and CDR2 SVGIG (reference sequence). The CDR3 bases are TGTGCCTGGAGTCTCCAGGACAGAACGACGCCAATTTTC. Translating it yields CAWSLQDRTTPIF. The full variable domain, completed using reference TRBV30 and TRBJ1-2, is SQTIHQWPATLVQPVGSPLSLECTVEGTSNPNLYWYRQAAGRGLQLLFYSVGIGQISSEVPQNLSASRPQDRQFILSSKKLLLSDSGFYLCAWSLQDRTTPIFGSGTRLTVV.

The chain joins TRBV9 to TRBJ2-7; unclear D gene. The V end was cut by 2 bases, the J end by 1 base, with 13 bases between. CDR3 length equals 15 residues. Germline CDR1 reads SGDLS; CDR2 reads YYNGEE. The CDR3 nucleotides are TGTGCCAGCAGCGTGGCAGACCTCTCATCCTACGAGCAGTACTTC. Translation gives CASSVADLSSYEQYF.

This chain uses TRBV10-2 with TRBJ1-1, with TRBD1 matching over 7 bases. The germline CDR1 and CDR2 sequences are WSHSY and SAAADI. The CDR3 contains 17 residues. V shed 3 bases and J 1 base; nucleotides not matched to a gene: 11. The CDR3 DNA reads TGCGCCAGCAGTGATACCCGGGACAGCTCCGGGAACACTGAAGCTTTCTTT. Translated, it gives CASSDTRDSSGNTEAFF.

This clone was observed a handful of times. The chain recombines TRBV28 with TRBJ1-5; D may be TRBD1 (6 bases). With 4 bases removed from V and 6 bases from J, the gap between germline ends came to 22 bases. Germline CDR1 and CDR2: MDHEN and SYDVKM. This CDR3 contains 17 residues. The CDR3 protein is CASSYGWQGRHAQPQHF. The CDR3 region has the DNA TGTGCCAGCAGTTACGGGTGGCAGGGGAGGCATGCTCAGCCCCAGCATTTT.

V usage is TRBV14 and J usage is TRBJ2-6, with TRBD1 matching over 8 bases. Germline V gives CDR1 SGHDN, CDR2 FVKESK. CDR3 length equals 16 residues. Germline trimming cut 4 bases from V and 2 bases from J; bases unmatched to any gene: 4. CDR3 loop: CASSPHRGAGANVLTF. The CDR3 DNA reads TGTGCCAGCAGCCCTCACAGGGGGGCTGGGGCCAACGTCCTGACTTTC.

This clone was observed once. The rearrangement links TRBV4-1 to TRBJ1-3, with 9 bases identical to TRBD1. Germline CDR1 MGHRA, CDR2 YSYEKL. The CDR3 consists of 17 residues. Losses at the gene ends were 1 base for V and 3 bases for J; bases not matched to a gene: 7. CDR3 DNA sequence: TGCGCCAGCAGCCAAGCCGGGACAGGGTTTAGTGGAAACACCATATATTTT. Residues: CASSQAGTGFSGNTIYF.

The chain uses TRBV5-1 and TRBJ2-5; D may match TRBD1 or TRBD2 (5 bases each). This CDR3 is built from 15 residues. CDR1 and CDR2 (germline): SGHRS, YFSETQ. V lost 4 bases to trimming and J lost 4 bases, with 17 bases between them. CDR3 DNA sequence: TGCGCCAGCAGCCCCGGGGCCCTAGTAGTAGAGACCCAGTACTTC. Protein product: CASSPGALVVETQYF.

The V and J genes are TRBV5-4 and TRBJ2-1; the D gene could be TRBD1 or TRBD2 (6 bases each). The germline CDR1 and CDR2 sequences are SGHNT and YYREEE (reference sequence). Deletions cut 6 bases from V and 6 bases from J, with 16 bases between. This CDR3 comprises 14 residues. CDR3 loop: CASTTKGGLNEQFF. CDR3 bases: TGTGCCAGCACCACGAAAGGGGGGCTCAATGAGCAGTTCTTC.

This clone is a singleton in its sample. This sequence joins TRBV30 and TRBJ2-1, with D perhaps matching TRBD1 (6 bases). V lost 4 bases to trimming and J lost 6 bases, with 16 bases between them. Germline loops: CDR1 GTSNPN, CDR2 SVGIG (reference sequence). The CDR3 has 14 amino acids. The CDR3 DNA follows: TGTGCCTGGATTAACAGGGAGAAAAGCAATGAGCAGTTCTTC. This gives the protein CAWINREKSNEQFF.